This T cell receptor (beta chain) was sequenced during a study of cytomegalovirus exposure and HLA in healthy donors (dated by TCRdb to the late 2010s). With respect to the entire study: According to an earlier analysis of 587 of the donors, roughly 180 million T cells yielded 120 million or so unique TCR beta sequences and 276 Gb of sequence data. About 280 gigabases of sequencing data and approximately 80 million unique TCR sequences were included in an early release covering 550 to 650 HLA-typed donors. Of the roughly 400 genotyped donors, around 81% fell in the genetic ancestry cluster associated with self-reported Caucasian donors. The study was designed to test whether signatures of past pathogen exposure could be identified by cataloging public T cell receptors. The study profiled the T cell repertoires of hundreds of subjects by immunosequencing and related them to cytomegalovirus serostatus. In addition to the first cohort of 666 subjects, a separate validation cohort of under 150 different subjects was used. The study combined high-throughput TCR immunosequencing, statistical association of individual TCRs with disease status, and machine learning to predict cytomegalovirus infection status. To study patterns of TCR occurrence, a later analysis re-analyzed previously published TCR beta repertoires from 666 donors and added high-resolution HLA genotyping. In the later analysis, no new phenotypic data were used to find candidate immune exposures; instead, reliance was placed on TCR beta sequences and their occurrence across donors. An earlier analysis of 450 to 750 of the donors used high-throughput TCR beta sequencing to judge whether each TCR beta V gene segment behaved as functional or pseudogenic. Donor age, sex, ethnicity and CMV serostatus were compiled alongside the repertoire data. A later genetic analysis used genome-wide SNP genotypes for about 55% of the 666 donors, treating that subset as a discovery cohort. All discovery cohort repertoires had been generated on a single sequencing platform. Class I and class II HLA loci were covered by the typing at four-digit resolution. Typing coverage differed by locus: A, B, C, DRB1 and DQB1 were typed in roughly 629-630 donors, DQA1 in 522, DPA1 in around 610, and DPB1 in just under 490. Roughly five DR-DQ haplotypes were treated as single units for association and clustering because of strong linkage in the cohort. Among approximately 370 genotyped donors of the cohort, an average of around 250,000 unique TCR beta nucleotide sequences was sequenced per donor, of which about 19% were non-productive. Broad study findings and their caveats: Broadly in line with IMGT annotations, most TCR beta V segments showed up in productive rearrangements about 87% or about 30% of the time in an earlier analysis of several hundred of the donors. For the cohort, immune exposure information was limited to CMV serostatus. In a later analysis, around 15,000 TCR beta sequences were associated with specific HLA alleles at a false discovery rate of 0.05. While some public TCRs were present in many individuals, most TCR sequences turned up only very rarely across donors. The earlier analysis of 587 of the donors excluded approximately 17 rarely observed V segments, including chromosome 9 orphons, because counts were too low. A further reported finding was that TCR beta sequences accurately predicted the HLA-A and HLA-B alleles for most subjects in the first cohort. Because HLA typing was missing for some donors at each locus, association tests included only the typed subset. In a later genetic analysis, a missense DCLRE1C variant was associated with V-gene and J-gene trimming of TCR beta chains, and the association was replicated in an independent cohort. When HLA alleles, especially DR and DQ, strongly co-occurred, TCR associations were difficult to assign to individual alleles. Only TCR beta chains were sequenced in this cohort, and the absence of alpha or paired-chain data limited detectable features. Correlated functional status among segregating V segments might reflect linkage disequilibrium, but an unknown experimental factor could not be ruled out. In a later analysis, HLA-associated TCR beta chains were found to be more clonally expanded and to have lower generation probabilities than equally common non-associated chains. The presence/absence analyses assumed that sequencing depth was roughly uniform across donors, and that assumption may not be true. According to a later analysis, TCR association rates differed among HLA loci, with DRB1 alleles showing the most associated TCRs and HLA-C alleles showing the fewest. According to a later genetic analysis, donors in an Asian-associated ancestry cluster had fewer N-insertions in productive TCRs than the approximately 690-donor mean. A group of highly shared sequence variants was considered likely to be a technical artifact of the sequencing pipeline. According to a later analysis, parvovirus B19, influenza, CMV and Epstein-Barr virus appeared linked to several top co-occurrence clusters. Most CMV-associated TCR beta chains appeared to be HLA-restricted in a later analysis, and the HLA associations seemed to be driven largely by CMV exposure. It was suggested by the authors that the approach could potentially be generalized to other disease states and immunological phenotypes. In both the original and validation cohorts, the classifier was reported to diagnose cytomegalovirus status with high specificity and sensitivity. In vitro tests confirmed that three of the cytomegalovirus-associated TCR beta chains recognize cytomegalovirus antigens. The study gave a list of some 150 TCR beta chains associated with cytomegalovirus.

Receptors were amplified or captured by the immunoSEQ multiplex PCR assay. For the multiplex PCR, a mixture combining 60 forward primers for TCR Vbeta segments and 13 reverse primers for TCR Jbeta segments was used. The CDR3 region of rearranged TCR beta genes was amplified from genomic DNA by a multiplex PCR assay. The amplified TCR beta libraries were sequenced on the Illumina HiSeq System as 87-base-pair reads. The study's processing was this. Across the 670 or so repertoires, a later analysis counted approximately 75 million unique TCR beta chains, 8.5 million to 12 million of which were shared by at least two donors. A nearest-neighbor algorithm error-corrected the raw reads and collapsed the reads into unique sequences, merging closely related sequences to remove PCR and sequencing errors. V, D and J gene segments were assigned by aligning CDR3 sequences to IMGT reference sequences. For a sequence to be retained, a match of at least six nucleotides was required to both a V gene segment and a J gene segment. A rearrangement was called productive if the CDR3 had no stop codons and remained in frame with V and J, and every other rearrangement was called non-productive. CDR3 was defined by IMGT convention, running from the second conserved V-encoded cysteine to the conserved J-encoded phenylalanine. The earlier analysis of a few hundred of the donors excluded sequences that lacked an unambiguous match to a single V gene segment. In an earlier analysis of approximately 500 of the donors, a V segment was called functional when productive rearrangements were above 56.7%, and segregating when the standard deviation between donors exceeded 5%. A statistical classification framework was developed to diagnose cytomegalovirus status using the catalog of TCR beta chain sequences. A later analysis assigned V and J genes by comparing TCR nucleotide sequences with IMGT/GENE-DB human TR gene sequences. The TCRdist pipeline was used in a later analysis to assign CDR3 sequences and most-parsimonious VDJ recombination scenarios. In a later analysis, each TCR beta chain was defined by its CDR3 amino acid sequence together with its V-gene family, and reads without a unique V-gene family were excluded. To address suspected cross-contamination and a sequencing artifact, a later analysis removed over 500 highly shared, low-generation-probability nucleotide sequences. For each public chain, a later analysis derived a clonal expansion index from normalized ranks of inferred template counts within each repertoire. Generation probabilities in a later analysis came from a VDJ recombination model fitted to out-of-frame rearrangements, and those results were checked against IGoR. In a later analysis, TCR-TCR, TCR-HLA and TCR-CMV co-occurrence was scored with hypergeometric tests, and a repertoire-size bias correction was applied to TCR pairs. To estimate false discovery rates, a later analysis permuted the HLA or CMV assignments 20 times. In a later analysis, co-occurring TCRs were grouped using DBSCAN, with TCRdist sequence similarity added in when clustering inside HLA-allele-positive subsets. Co-occurrence clustering excluded repertoires with fewer than 30,000 or more than 120,000 public chains, plus five with anomalous nucleotide sharing. The clones in this table, taken by TCRdb from immuneACCESS, are in-frame only. Not every clone is retained; where verified, under half of the shortfall comes from an unresolved V gene, and the cause of the rest is unknown. The V and J calls and clone size were taken over from that table, and D and trimming were inferred from the DNA. The sample table contains some 96,000 clones; only one count was recorded for 76% of them. Together, the top ten hold approximately 2% of the sample.

Regarding this clone: Its antigen is unknown. No quality values exist for individual bases; no much larger clone is one base distant.

In total, roughly 670 healthy bone marrow donors made up the cohort. All cohort members were sampled while nominally healthy, although unrecorded immune exposures were likely present. The donor tested CMV seronegative, placing the donor among the approximately 360 seronegative members of the cohort. Each donor provided a peripheral blood sample, and peripheral blood mononuclear cells were used for TCR beta sequencing. The Qiagen DNeasy Blood Extraction Kit was used to extract genomic DNA from the blood cell samples. This sequence was found in a man aged 35 to 55 in good health and CMV-seronegative. Sequenced material: PBMCs.

DNA sequence: TGTGCCAGTAGCAGGGACAGGGGCAAGAATCAGCCCCAGCATTTT. It translates as CASSRDRGKNQPQHF. The chain links TRBV19 with TRBJ1-5, with TRBD1 matching 10 junction bases. The CDR3 holds 15 amino acids from the cysteine to the phenylalanine. Only the CDR3 region is kept as DNA, spanning 45 bases read in frame from base 1. V trim: 6 bases; J trim: 4 bases; unmatched bases: 6. The germline V gene (reference sequence) supplies CDR1 LNHDA and CDR2 SQIVND.